The present entry profiles one T cell receptor (beta chain) with its context. What it binds is not known. The entry originates in a study of vaccination effects on CD4 cells after COVID-19. Generated by immunoSEQ multiplex PCR, the TCRdb table keeps only in-frame clones and is missing some. The data show fewer than 90,000 clones, around 74% seen once. Antigen-specific CD4+ T cells were expanded (with viral peptide pools) by the ViraFEST assay ahead of sequencing. The authors isolated CD4+ T cells after ten to eleven days of culture. Participants each got two BNT162b2 or mRNA-1273 vaccine doses. CDR3 length: 16 residues. V dropped 5 bases and J dropped 5; count of bases not matched to a gene: 12. CDR1 and CDR2 from the germline V gene are KGHDR and SFDVKD.

This rearrangement joins TRBV24-1 to TRBJ1-1, with TRBD1 matching 8 bases. This sample comprised CD4+ T cells from PBMCs cultured with HCoV-OC43 spike peptides, obtained after COVID-19 vaccination. The subset was: HCoV-OC43 spike overlapping peptide pool stimulation. The clonotype originates from a human donor who received a COVID-19 vaccine. The CDR3 region is CATSGYRGGIQTEAFF. CDR3 in DNA: TGTGCCACCAGTGGATACAGGGGGGGTATACAGACTGAAGCTTTCTTT.